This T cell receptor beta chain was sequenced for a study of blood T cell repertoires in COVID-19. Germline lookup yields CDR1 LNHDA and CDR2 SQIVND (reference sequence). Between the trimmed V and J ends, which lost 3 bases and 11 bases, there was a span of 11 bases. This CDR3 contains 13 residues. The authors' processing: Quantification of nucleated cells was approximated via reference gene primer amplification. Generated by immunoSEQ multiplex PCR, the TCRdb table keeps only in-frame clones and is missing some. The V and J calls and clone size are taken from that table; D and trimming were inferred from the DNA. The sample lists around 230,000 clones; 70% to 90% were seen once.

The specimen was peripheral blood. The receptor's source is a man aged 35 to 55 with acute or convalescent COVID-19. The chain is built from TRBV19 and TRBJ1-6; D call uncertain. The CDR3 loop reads CASSILPGTPLHF. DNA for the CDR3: TGTGCCAGTAGTATCTTACCGGGGACACCCCTCCACTTT.